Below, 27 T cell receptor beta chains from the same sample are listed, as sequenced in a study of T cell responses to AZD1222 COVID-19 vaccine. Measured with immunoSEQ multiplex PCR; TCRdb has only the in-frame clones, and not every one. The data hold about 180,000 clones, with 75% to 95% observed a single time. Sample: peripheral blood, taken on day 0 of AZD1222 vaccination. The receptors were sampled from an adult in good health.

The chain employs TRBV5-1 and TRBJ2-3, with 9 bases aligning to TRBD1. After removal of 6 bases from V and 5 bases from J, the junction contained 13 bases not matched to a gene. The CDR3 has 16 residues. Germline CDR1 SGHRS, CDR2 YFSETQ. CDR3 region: CASNLATGGKVDTQYF. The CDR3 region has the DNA TGCGCCAGCAACTTAGCCACAGGGGGCAAAGTAGATACGCAGTATTTT.

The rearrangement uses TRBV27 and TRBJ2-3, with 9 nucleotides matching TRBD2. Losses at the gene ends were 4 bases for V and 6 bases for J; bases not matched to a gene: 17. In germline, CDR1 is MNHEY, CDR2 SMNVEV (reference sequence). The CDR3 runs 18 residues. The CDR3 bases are TGTGCCAGCAGTTACACTAGGGGAGCGGGGGGCCGGGGGGATACGCAGTATTTT. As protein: CASSYTRGAGGRGDTQYF.

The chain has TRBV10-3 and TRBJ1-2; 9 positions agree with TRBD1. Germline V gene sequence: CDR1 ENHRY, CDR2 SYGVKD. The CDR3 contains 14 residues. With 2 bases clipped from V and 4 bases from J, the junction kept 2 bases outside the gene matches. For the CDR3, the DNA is TGTGCCATCAGTGAGGGGGACAGGGCCTATGGCTACACCTTC. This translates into CAISEGDRAYGYTF.

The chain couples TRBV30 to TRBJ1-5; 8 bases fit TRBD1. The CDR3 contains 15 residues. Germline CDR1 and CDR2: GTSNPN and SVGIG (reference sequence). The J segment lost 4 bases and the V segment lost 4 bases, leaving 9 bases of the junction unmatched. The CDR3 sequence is CAWTPGQVRNQPQHF. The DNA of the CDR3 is TGTGCCTGGACCCCGGGACAGGTACGGAATCAGCCCCAGCATTTT.

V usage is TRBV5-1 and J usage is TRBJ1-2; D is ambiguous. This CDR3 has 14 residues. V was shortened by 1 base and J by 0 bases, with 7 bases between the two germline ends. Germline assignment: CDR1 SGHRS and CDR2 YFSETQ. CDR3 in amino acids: CASSLYGANYGYTF. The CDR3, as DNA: TGCGCCAGCAGCTTGTACGGAGCTAACTATGGCTACACCTTC.

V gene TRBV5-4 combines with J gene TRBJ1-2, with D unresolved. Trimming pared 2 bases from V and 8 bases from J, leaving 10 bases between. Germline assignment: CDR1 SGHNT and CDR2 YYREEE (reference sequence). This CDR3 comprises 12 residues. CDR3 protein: CASSFTPGGYTF. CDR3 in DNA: TGTGCCAGCAGCTTCACCCCGGGGGGCTACACCTTC.

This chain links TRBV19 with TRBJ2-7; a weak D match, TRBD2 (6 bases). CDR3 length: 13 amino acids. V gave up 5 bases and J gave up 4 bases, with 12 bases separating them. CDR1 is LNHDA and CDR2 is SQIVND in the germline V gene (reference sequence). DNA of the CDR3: TGTGCCAGTAGTTCGGGACTCCATTACGAGCAGTACTTC. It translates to CASSSGLHYEQYF.

DNA for the CDR3: TGTGCCAGTACCCCTGGACAGGGAGGCTCAGATACGCAGTATTTT. Its translation: CASTPGQGGSDTQYF. The chain combines TRBV19 with TRBJ2-3, with 8 bases fitting TRBD1. The V segment lost 7 bases and the J segment 4 bases; nucleotides outside the gene matches: 10. The CDR3 consists of 15 residues. Germline CDR1 is LNHDA and CDR2 is SQIVND (reference sequence).

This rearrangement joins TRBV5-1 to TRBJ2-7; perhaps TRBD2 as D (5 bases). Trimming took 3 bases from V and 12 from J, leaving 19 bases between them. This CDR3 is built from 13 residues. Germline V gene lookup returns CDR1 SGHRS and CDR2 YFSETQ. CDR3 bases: TGCGCCAGCAGCTCAATGAGGGATGGTAGGAGGTACTTC. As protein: CASSSMRDGRRYF.

The DNA of the CDR3 is TGTGCCAGCGGACGCGAGGGGTTGAACACTGAAGCTTTCTTT. Translating it yields CASGREGLNTEAFF. The chain couples TRBV21-1 to TRBJ1-1. TRBV21-1 has pseudogene status. CDR3 size: 14 residues.

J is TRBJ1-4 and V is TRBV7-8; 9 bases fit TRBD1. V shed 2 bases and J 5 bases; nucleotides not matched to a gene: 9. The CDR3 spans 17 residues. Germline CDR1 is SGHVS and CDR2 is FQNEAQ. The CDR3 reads CASSLRTTGGANEKLFF. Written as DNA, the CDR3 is TGTGCCAGCAGCTTACGCACCACAGGGGGCGCGAATGAAAAACTGTTTTTT. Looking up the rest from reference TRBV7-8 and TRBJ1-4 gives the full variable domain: GAGVSQSPRYKVAKRGQDVALRCDPISGHVSLFWYQQALGQGPEFLTYFQNEAQLDKSGLPSDRFFAERPEGSVSTLKIQRTQQEDSAVYLCASSLRTTGGANEKLFFGSGTQLSVL.

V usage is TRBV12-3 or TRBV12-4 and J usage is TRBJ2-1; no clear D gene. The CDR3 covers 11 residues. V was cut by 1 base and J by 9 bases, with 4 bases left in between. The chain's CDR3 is CASSLVVEQFF. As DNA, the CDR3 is TGTGCCAGCAGTTTAGTTGTTGAGCAGTTCTTC.

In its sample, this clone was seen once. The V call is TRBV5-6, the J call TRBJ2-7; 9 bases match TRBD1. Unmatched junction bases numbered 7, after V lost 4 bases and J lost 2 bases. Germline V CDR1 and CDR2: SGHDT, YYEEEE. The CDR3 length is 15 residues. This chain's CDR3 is CASSPRTGETYEQYF. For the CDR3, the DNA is TGTGCCAGCAGCCCCAGGACAGGGGAAACCTACGAGCAGTACTTC.

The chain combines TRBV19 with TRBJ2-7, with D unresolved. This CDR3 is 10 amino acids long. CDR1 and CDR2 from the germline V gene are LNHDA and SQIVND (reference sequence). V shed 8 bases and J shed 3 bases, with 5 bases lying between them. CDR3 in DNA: TGTGCCAGTGGAGACTACGAGCAGTACTTC. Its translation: CASGDYEQYF.

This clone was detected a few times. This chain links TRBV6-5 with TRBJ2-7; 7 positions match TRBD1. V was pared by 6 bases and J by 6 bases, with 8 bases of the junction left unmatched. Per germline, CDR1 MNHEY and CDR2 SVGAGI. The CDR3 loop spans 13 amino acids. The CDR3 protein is CASSARGPFEQYF. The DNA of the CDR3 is TGTGCCAGCAGCGCTAGGGGGCCCTTCGAGCAGTACTTC.

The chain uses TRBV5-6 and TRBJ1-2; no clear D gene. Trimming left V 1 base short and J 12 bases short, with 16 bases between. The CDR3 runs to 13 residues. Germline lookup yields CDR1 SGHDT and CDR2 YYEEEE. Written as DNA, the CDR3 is TGTGCCAGCAGCTTGCAGCCCCAGGATGGGGACACCTTC. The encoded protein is CASSLQPQDGDTF.

The CDR3 DNA reads as TGTGCTATCCGAACCGGGACAGGGGTGTACGAGCAGTACTTC. This codes for CAIRTGTGVYEQYF. This chain uses TRBV11-2 with TRBJ2-7, with TRBD1 matching 10 bases. Germline CDR1 is SGHAT and CDR2 is FQNNGV. The CDR3 spans 14 residues.

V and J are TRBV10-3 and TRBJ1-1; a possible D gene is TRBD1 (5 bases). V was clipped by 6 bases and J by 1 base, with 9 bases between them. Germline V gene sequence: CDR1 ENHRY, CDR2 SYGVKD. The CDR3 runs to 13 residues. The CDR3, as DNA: TGTGCCATCAGCGCTGGACAGAACACTGAAGCTTTCTTT. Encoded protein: CAISAGQNTEAFF.

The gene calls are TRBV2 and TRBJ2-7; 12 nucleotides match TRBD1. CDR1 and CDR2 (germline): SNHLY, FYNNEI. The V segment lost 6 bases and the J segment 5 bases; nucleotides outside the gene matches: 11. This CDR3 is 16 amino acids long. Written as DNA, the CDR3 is TGTGCCAGCAGGGGACAGGGGGCGCTTATTATGAACGAGCAGTACTTC. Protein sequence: CASRGQGALIMNEQYF. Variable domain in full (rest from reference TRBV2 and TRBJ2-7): EPEVTQTPSHQVTQMGQEVILRCVPISNHLYFYWYRQILGQKVEFLVSFYNNEISEKSEIFDDQFSVERPDGSNFTLKIRSTKLEDSAMYFCASRGQGALIMNEQYFGPGTRLTVT.

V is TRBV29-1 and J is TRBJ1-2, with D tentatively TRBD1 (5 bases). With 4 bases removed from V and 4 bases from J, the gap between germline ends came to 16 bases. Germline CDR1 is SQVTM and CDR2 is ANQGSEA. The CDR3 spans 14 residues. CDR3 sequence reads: CSVGQGLSSYGYTF. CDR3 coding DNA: TGCAGCGTTGGCCAGGGCTTATCTTCCTATGGCTACACCTTC.

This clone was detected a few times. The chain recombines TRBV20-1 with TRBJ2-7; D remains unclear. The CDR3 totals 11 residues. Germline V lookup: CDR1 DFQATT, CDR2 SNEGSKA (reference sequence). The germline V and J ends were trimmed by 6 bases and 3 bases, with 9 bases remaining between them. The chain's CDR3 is CSAHNNYEQYF. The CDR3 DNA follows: TGCAGTGCCCACAATAACTACGAGCAGTACTTC.

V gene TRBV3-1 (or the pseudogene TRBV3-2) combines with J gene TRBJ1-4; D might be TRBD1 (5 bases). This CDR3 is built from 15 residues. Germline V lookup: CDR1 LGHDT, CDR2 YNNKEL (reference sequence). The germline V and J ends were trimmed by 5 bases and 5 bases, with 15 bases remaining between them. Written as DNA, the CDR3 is TGTGCCAGCAGCTTCCTGGGGACCCCGAATGAAAAACTGTTTTTT. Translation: CASSFLGTPNEKLFF.

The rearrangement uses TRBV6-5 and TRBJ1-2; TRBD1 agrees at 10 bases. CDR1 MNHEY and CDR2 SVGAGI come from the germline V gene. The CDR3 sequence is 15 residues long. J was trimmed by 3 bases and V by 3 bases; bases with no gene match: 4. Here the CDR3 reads CASSYRDRGDYGYTF. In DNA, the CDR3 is TGTGCCAGCAGTTATCGGGACAGGGGTGACTATGGCTACACCTTC.

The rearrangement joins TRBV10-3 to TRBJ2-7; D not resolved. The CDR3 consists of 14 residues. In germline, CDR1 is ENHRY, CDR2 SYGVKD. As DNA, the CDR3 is TGTGCTGCCGCCCCGGGCCCAGGTGCCTACGAGCAGTACTTC. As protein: CAAAPGPGAYEQYF.

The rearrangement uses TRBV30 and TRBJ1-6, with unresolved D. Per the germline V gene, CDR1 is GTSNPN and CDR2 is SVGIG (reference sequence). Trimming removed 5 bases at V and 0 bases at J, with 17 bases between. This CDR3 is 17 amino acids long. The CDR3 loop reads CAWGSGPLSSYNSPLHF. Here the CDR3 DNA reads TGTGCCTGGGGGTCGGGTCCGTTGAGCTCCTATAATTCACCCCTCCACTTT.

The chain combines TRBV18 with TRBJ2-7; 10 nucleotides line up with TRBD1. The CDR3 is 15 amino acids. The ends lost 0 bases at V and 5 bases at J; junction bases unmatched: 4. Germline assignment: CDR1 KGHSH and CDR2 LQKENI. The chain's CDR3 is CASSPPGQGIHEQYF. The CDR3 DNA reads TGTGCCAGCTCACCACCGGGACAGGGGATCCACGAGCAGTACTTC.

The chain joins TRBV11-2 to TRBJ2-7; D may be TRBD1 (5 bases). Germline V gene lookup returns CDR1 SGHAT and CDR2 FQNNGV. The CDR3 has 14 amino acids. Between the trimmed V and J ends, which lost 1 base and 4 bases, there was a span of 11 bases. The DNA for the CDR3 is TGTGCCAGCAGCTTAGCGCAGGGTCTGTACGAGCAGTACTTC. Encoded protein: CASSLAQGLYEQYF.